This T cell receptor (beta chain) was observed in a study of blood T cell repertoires in COVID-19. Study at large: Acute and convalescent COVID-19 specimens originated in the United States, Italy and Spain. PBMCs, B-cell-depleted T cells, or T cells were the source of the cDNA or gDNA that made up the material.

With 5 bases removed from V and 0 bases from J, the gap between germline ends came to 16 bases. The germline V gene has CDR1 SQVTM and CDR2 ANQGSEA. The CDR3 length is 16 residues. Original processing methods: Using reference gene primer amplification, nucleated cell counts were estimated. Measured with immunoSEQ multiplex PCR; TCRdb has only the in-frame clones, and not every one. For V, J and clone size, that table is used; D and trimming come from the DNA. The profile shows fewer than 200,000 clones, 75% to 85% of them singletons. Sequencing used peripheral blood. V is TRBV29-1 and J is TRBJ1-4; D remains unclear. This receptor was obtained from an elderly woman with COVID-19, enrolled during active disease. The CDR3 DNA is TGCAGCGTTAAAGCAATTGCGGCTGCAACTAATGAAAAACTGTTTTTT. It yields the protein CSVKAIAAATNEKLFF.